A selection of T cell receptor beta chains follows, all from one sample in a study of chemoradiotherapy in HPV16-positive cancers. Some clones are missing from TCRdb's copy, which holds only in-frame ones; the method was immunoSEQ multiplex PCR. The table records 55,000 to 85,000 clones, 88% of them present only once. Source: blood, taken from a patient who underwent chemoradiotherapy. All receptors come from a human donor with HPV-associated anogenital cancer. Each CDR3 is given with its conserved first and last residue. The D gene is left open where the match is weak.

-	TRBV9	TRBJ1-1	CASSVLGGGSTEAFF
TRBD1	TRBV5-5	TRBJ2-5	CASSRTGQETQYF
-	TRBV29-1	TRBJ2-2	CSVEDANTGELFF
-	TRBV6-1	TRBJ2-5	CAISTGYQETQYF
-	TRBV6-1	TRBJ2-7	CASRGGLAYEQYF
-	TRBV4-2	TRBJ2-3	CASSSPGDTQYF
-	TRBV7-2	TRBJ1-2	CASSSSGTFNYGYTF
TRBD1	TRBV9	TRBJ2-7	CASSVAGQGYHEQYF
-	TRBV2	TRBJ2-3	CASSETPGDTQYF
-	TRBV5-6	TRBJ2-3	CASSSVRDIKYF
-	TRBV25-1	TRBJ2-7	CASSAPGRAYEQYF
TRBD1	TRBV6-5	TRBJ2-5	CASSYSSGGRETQYF
-	TRBV2	TRBJ2-1	CASSGDYNEQFF
-	TRBV7-9	TRBJ2-3	CASSLAPGSADTQYF
TRBD2	TRBV11-3	TRBJ2-3	CASSAGTSGAGTDTQYF
TRBD1	TRBV19	TRBJ2-7	CASSTIQGARYEQYF
TRBD2	TRBV5-1	TRBJ2-1	CASSPGTSGDEQFF
-	TRBV18	TRBJ1-1	CASSPRGAQAFF
-	TRBV11-2	TRBJ2-7	CASSSLLRAAGQAYEQYF
-	TRBV7-9	TRBJ2-7	CASSLQFSGVEQYF
-	TRBV6-1	TRBJ2-3	CASSDRFEDTQYF
TRBD1	TRBV2	TRBJ2-5	CASSDGQGRGETQYF
-	TRBV19	TRBJ1-1	CASAGPSGYTEAFF
-	TRBV30	TRBJ1-1	CAWSSPLGTGNTEAFF
-	TRBV7-8	TRBJ2-1	CASSLRGLGNEQFF
-	TRBV10-3	TRBJ2-2	CAIDGGTGELFF
-	TRBV5-1	TRBJ2-3	CASSYGGTALSNTQYF
TRBD1	TRBV5-6	TRBJ1-1	CASSPGQGLNTEAFF
-	TRBV7-9	TRBJ2-6	CASSGSGANVLTF
TRBD2	TRBV6-5	TRBJ2-3	CASSYSGGQTDTQYF
TRBD1	TRBV27	TRBJ1-1	CASSLLGQGAAFF
TRBD1	TRBV15	TRBJ2-5	CATSSQQGAKETQYF
TRBD2	TRBV9	TRBJ2-1	CASSPLAGGDDEQFF
TRBD1	TRBV7-8	TRBJ1-1	CASRDRGARMNTEAFF
-	TRBV5-6	TRBJ1-2	CASSLDGSDGYTF
TRBD2	TRBV28	TRBJ2-1	CASSLLTSGRAMDEQFF
-	TRBV2	TRBJ2-7	CASQRNTAYEQYF
-	TRBV7-2	TRBJ2-1	CASSSMNNEQFF
TRBD2	TRBV11-1	TRBJ2-5	CASSFGAGGGETQYF
-	TRBV11-2	TRBJ1-1	CASSFLNTEAFF
TRBD1	TRBV15	TRBJ2-5	CATTTGAQETQYF
TRBD1	TRBV4-2	TRBJ1-2	CASSWTGRYTF
TRBD2	TRBV30	TRBJ2-5	CAWLLAGGQETQYF
-	TRBV5-5	TRBJ2-5	CASSLTLYQETQYF